This T cell receptor beta chain was identified in a study of blood T cell repertoires in COVID-19. The wider study: Samples came from the United States, Italy and Spain, spanning acute and convalescent COVID-19.

Germline values: CDR1 MNHEY, CDR2 SMNVEV (reference sequence). Trimming removed 4 bases from V and 1 base from J; junction bases left unmatched: 1. The length of the CDR3 is 14 residues. Study members were between about 18 and 95 years old and lived in fewer than 30 US regions. Assignment of participants to cohorts was predicated upon participant-reported clinical history. Methods used by the authors: Scientists estimated how many nucleated cells there were by amplifying reference gene primers. Here immunoSEQ multiplex PCR was the method, and the copy in TCRdb shows in-frame clones only, minus some. V, J and clone size reflect that table, while D and trimming were determined from the DNA. The table records 200,000 to 250,000 clones, about 90% of them present only once.

The sequence was collected from a man under 40 who had been exposed to COVID-19. V is TRBV27 and J is TRBJ2-1; TRBD2 matches at 7 bases. Source material: PBMCs or T cells enriched from blood (not recorded which). Written as DNA, the CDR3 is TGTGCCAGCAGTTCGGGGGGATCCTACAATGAGCAGTTCTTC. This codes for CASSSGGSYNEQFF.